The clone carrying this T cell receptor (beta chain) was found many times. The data were taken from a study of regulatory T cells in long-lasting Graves disease. Time point meaning: persistent/refractory GD, antithyroid drugs over 5 years with positive TRAb. PBMC-derived RNA was used for the TCR library. There are 16 residues in the CDR3. V shed 1 base and J 1 base; nucleotides not matched to a gene: 3. Germline V CDR1 and CDR2: SGHAT, FQNNGV. HTBI primers from iRepertoire and Arm-PCR of CDR3 regions yielded the TCR beta libraries. TCRdb itself ran the multiplex PCR reads through MiXCR, one entry per CDR3 protein. The sample yields almost 350,000 distinct CDR3 sequences, around 20% seen once.

The sample was peripheral blood mononuclear cells (PBMCs), taken when the disease was refractory, from a patient treated with antithyroid drugs. The chain recombines TRBV11-2 with TRBJ2-3, with 9 bases fitting TRBD2. This receptor was obtained from a female donor with Graves disease. The CDR3 protein is CASSLAPSGGTDTQYF. CDR3 DNA sequence: TGTGCCAGCAGCTTAGCGCCTAGCGGGGGCACAGATACGCAGTATTTT.